This TCR beta chain comes out of a study of cytomegalovirus exposure and HLA in healthy donors. This clone has only one observation. Primers: 60 Vbeta forward and 13 Jbeta reverse. Method: immunoSEQ multiplex PCR; TCRdb's copy keeps in-frame clones and lacks some. The repertoire holds approximately 210,000 clones, 70% to 80% seen once, with 1.5% in the top ten. The CDR3 has 16 amino acids. Germline CDR1 reads MNHEY; CDR2 reads SMNVEV (reference sequence). V gave up 2 bases and J gave up 4 bases, with 16 bases separating them. The TCR was taken from a girl between 5 and 17 years old in good health and CMV-seropositive. The rearrangement uses TRBV27 and TRBJ2-3; D perhaps matches TRBD2 (6 bases). Source material: PBMCs. DNA for the CDR3: TGTGCCAGCAGTTTACAGGGACTCTCCCGACCAGATACGCAGTATTTT. It encodes CASSLQGLSRPDTQYF.